This passage covers 26 T cell receptor beta chains from one sample sequenced in a study of control samples from healthy donors and cancer patients. Generated by immunoSEQ multiplex PCR, the TCRdb table keeps only in-frame clones and is missing some. Of approximately 100,000 clones listed, almost 90% are singletons. The sequenced sample was blood. The receptors here all came from a man aged 30 to 39 in good health.

This chain uses TRBV5-5 with TRBJ2-2; D possibly corresponds to TRBD1 (5 bases). There are 15 residues in the CDR3. V shed 3 bases and J shed 6 bases, with 15 bases lying between them. Germline V gene lookup returns CDR1 SGHKS and CDR2 YYEKEE (reference sequence). CDR3 nucleotides: TGTGCCAGCAGCTGGACCCTTGCAGGGTCCGGGGAGCTGTTTTTT. Its translation is CASSWTLAGSGELFF.

This sequence joins TRBV6-6 and TRBJ2-3; TRBD2 matches 13 bases. CDR3 length: 15 amino acids. Looked up from germline, CDR1 is MNHNY and CDR2 is SVGAGI (reference sequence). V was pared by 5 bases and J by 4 bases, with 3 bases of the junction left unmatched. The CDR3 DNA reads TGTGCCAGCAGTAACGGACTAGCGGGAGCAGATACGCAGTATTTT. Translating it yields CASSNGLAGADTQYF.

This chain connects TRBV9 to TRBJ1-6, with D perhaps matching TRBD1 (6 bases). The CDR3 extends over 15 amino acids. Germline V gene lookup returns CDR1 SGDLS and CDR2 YYNGEE. Trimming removed 5 bases from V and 9 bases from J, with 18 bases in between. The CDR3 coding sequence is TGTGCCAGCAGAGCTGGACAGAAAATGGGTTCACCCCTCCACTTT. Protein: CASRAGQKMGSPLHF.

This clone was recorded only once. This chain uses TRBV27 with TRBJ1-6, with a tentative D call TRBD1 (5 bases). V shed 2 bases and J shed 7 bases, with 15 bases lying between them. The CDR3 contains 16 residues. Germline values: CDR1 MNHEY, CDR2 SMNVEV (reference sequence). Written as DNA, the CDR3 is TGTGCCAGCAGTTTACCCCCCGCGGGGCGGAATTCACCCCTCCACTTT. Its protein is CASSLPPAGRNSPLHF.

The J gene is TRBJ1-3, the V gene TRBV13; D not certain. Germline V gene sequence: CDR1 PRHDT, CDR2 FYEKMQ (reference sequence). This CDR3 is built from 14 residues. V lost 7 bases and J 3 bases, leaving 13 bases between the germline ends. CDR3 bases: TGTGCCAGCACCCGCGGGTGGCTTGGAAACACCATATATTTT. Its protein product is CASTRGWLGNTIYF.

The V and J genes are TRBV6-2 or TRBV6-3 and TRBJ2-2, with 12 bases fitting TRBD2. V was pared by 4 bases and J by 8 bases, with 8 bases of the junction left unmatched. The CDR3 runs to 16 residues. Per germline, CDR1 MNHEY and CDR2 SVGEGT. CDR3 sequence reads: CASSLRLAGVSGELFF. The CDR3 DNA reads as TGTGCCAGCAGTTTAAGACTAGCGGGAGTATCTGGGGAGCTGTTTTTT.

V and J are TRBV5-1 and TRBJ2-7; D is possibly TRBD1 (5 bases). Germline V gene sequence: CDR1 SGHRS, CDR2 YFSETQ. CDR3 length: 13 amino acids. Trimming took 2 bases from V and 5 from J, leaving 11 bases between them. CDR3 amino acids: CASSLQDGDEQYF. Written as DNA, the CDR3 is TGCGCCAGCAGCTTACAGGATGGGGACGAGCAGTACTTC.

The rearrangement links TRBV30 to TRBJ2-5, with D hard to call. The CDR3 length is 10 residues. V was clipped by 2 bases and J by 5 bases, with 3 bases between them. Germline CDR1 reads GTSNPN; CDR2 reads SVGIG (reference sequence). Here the CDR3 DNA reads TGTGCCTGGAGTTCCGAGACCCAGTACTTC. Its protein product is CAWSSETQYF. The full variable domain, with the rest looked up from reference TRBV30 and TRBJ2-5, is SQTIHQWPATLVQPVGSPLSLECTVEGTSNPNLYWYRQAAGRGLQLLFYSVGIGQISSEVPQNLSASRPQDRQFILSSKKLLLSDSGFYLCAWSSETQYFGPGTRLLVL.

The chain carries TRBV21-1 and TRBJ1-4; the table's D call TRBD1 went unverified against the DNA. TRBV21-1 has pseudogene status. This CDR3 region has 16 residues. CDR3 region: CASSKIRQGEGEKLFF. In DNA, the CDR3 is TGTGCCAGCAGCAAAATCAGGCAGGGGGAAGGAGAAAAACTGTTTTTT.

This clone occurred once. The rearrangement links TRBV27 to TRBJ2-7; no clear D. CDR3 size: 13 residues. CDR1 is MNHEY, CDR2 SMNVEV, per germline (reference sequence). V lost 5 bases to trimming and J lost 9 bases, with 17 bases between them. CDR3 sequence (DNA): TGTGCCAGCAGTGCTCGGGTGTCCTGGGGGCAGTACTTC. As protein: CASSARVSWGQYF.

This chain links TRBV7-6 with TRBJ2-1; 11 bases align to TRBD2. The CDR3 runs to 18 residues. Germline-derived CDR1 and CDR2 are SGHVS and FNYEAQ. Losses at the gene ends were 0 bases for V and 8 bases for J; bases not matched to a gene: 12. In DNA form, the CDR3 reads TGTGCCAGCAGCTTAGCCAAACCCCCTAGCGGGAGGAGGGATGAGCAGTTCTTC. Its translation: CASSLAKPPSGRRDEQFF.

V gene TRBV6-5 combines with J gene TRBJ1-1; D might be TRBD1 (6 bases). Looked up from germline, CDR1 is MNHEY and CDR2 is SVGAGI. The CDR3 is made up of 11 amino acids. V was trimmed by 11 bases and J by 3 bases, leaving 10 bases between them. The CDR3 sequence: CASKGDTEAFF. The CDR3 DNA sequence: TGTGCCTCCAAGGGGGACACTGAAGCTTTCTTT.

This chain uses TRBV2 with TRBJ2-4, with D perhaps given as TRBD1 or TRBD2 (5 bases each). V was clipped by 2 bases and J by 7 bases, with 15 bases between them. The CDR3 has 15 residues. CDR1 and CDR2 (germline): SNHLY, FYNNEI. The DNA for the CDR3 is TGTGCCAGCAGTGAAACCCCAGCGTGGGGGAACATTCAGTACTTC. Amino acid sequence: CASSETPAWGNIQYF. Full variable domain (outside the CDR3, taken from reference TRBV2 and TRBJ2-4): EPEVTQTPSHQVTQMGQEVILRCVPISNHLYFYWYRQILGQKVEFLVSFYNNEISEKSEIFDDQFSVERPDGSNFTLKIRSTKLEDSAMYFCASSETPAWGNIQYFGAGTRLSVL.

The V gene is TRBV27, the J gene TRBJ2-1; 8 bases map to TRBD2. There are 16 residues in the CDR3. Germline V gene data show CDR1 as MNHEY and CDR2 as SMNVEV (reference sequence). Losses at the gene ends were 1 base for V and 7 bases for J; bases not matched to a gene: 9. This chain's CDR3 is CASSLYGSGEGNEQFF. In nucleotides, the CDR3 is TGTGCCAGCAGTTTATATGGTAGCGGGGAGGGAAATGAGCAGTTCTTC.

The chain carries TRBV28 and TRBJ1-1; D uncertain. Germline CDR1 MDHEN, CDR2 SYDVKM. Trimming removed 2 bases at V and 5 bases at J, with 6 bases between. There are 12 residues in the CDR3. Here the CDR3 reads CASSLRGTEAFF. The CDR3 region has the DNA TGTGCCAGCAGTTTACGAGGGACTGAAGCTTTCTTT.

This clone was observed a single time. This chain links TRBV28 with TRBJ2-7; D is ambiguous. The CDR3 extends over 12 amino acids. The V gene's germline CDR1 is MDHEN and CDR2 SYDVKM. Between the trimmed V and J ends, which lost 6 bases and 3 bases, there was a span of 9 bases. The CDR3 bases are TGTGCCAGCAGCCTCAACCTCTACGAGCAGTACTTC. The encoded protein is CASSLNLYEQYF. Full variable domain (missing parts from reference TRBV28 and TRBJ2-7): DVKVTQSSRYLVKRTGEKVFLECVQDMDHENMFWYRQDPGLGLRLIYFSYDVKMKEKGDIPEGYSVSREKKERFSLILESASTNQTSMYLCASSLNLYEQYFGPGTRLTVT.

V and J are TRBV24-1 and TRBJ2-3; 9 bases are a match to TRBD1. Germline-derived CDR1 and CDR2 are KGHDR and SFDVKD. The CDR3 spans 18 residues. V lost 4 bases and J lost 2; bases outside the gene matches: 12. The chain's CDR3 is CATSEPSGTGHPTDTQYF. The CDR3 DNA is TGTGCCACCAGTGAGCCTTCCGGGACAGGGCACCCCACAGATACGCAGTATTTT.

Details on this clone: Other DNA sequences in the same sample also yield this CDR3. V usage is TRBV28 and J usage is TRBJ2-7; 7 nucleotides align to TRBD1. V gave up 3 bases and J gave up 3 bases; unmatched junction bases: 5. This CDR3 contains 14 residues. CDR1 is MDHEN and CDR2 is SYDVKM in the germline V gene. DNA of the CDR3: TGTGCCAGCAGTTTTGGACAGGCCAACTACGAGCAGTACTTC. Its protein product is CASSFGQANYEQYF.

On this clone: This specimen includes other DNA sequences encoding the same CDR3. The gene calls are TRBV30 and TRBJ1-4; D not certain. Germline CDR1 and CDR2: GTSNPN and SVGIG (reference sequence). This CDR3 spans 13 amino acids. Trimming removed 0 bases from V and 5 bases from J, with 7 bases in between. The chain's CDR3 is CAWSVRGNEKLFF. The CDR3, as DNA: TGTGCCTGGAGTGTACGGGGAAATGAAAAACTGTTTTTT.

This CDR3 reads CASSQDLQNIQYF. As DNA, the CDR3 is TGTGCCAGCAGCCAAGATCTCCAAAACATTCAGTACTTC. The chain recombines TRBV3-1 (or the pseudogene TRBV3-2) with TRBJ2-4, with D hard to call. Trimming took off 0 bases at V and 5 bases at J, with 5 bases between the two ends. This CDR3 contains 13 residues. Germline assignment: CDR1 LGHDT and CDR2 YNNKEL (reference sequence).

This rearrangement joins TRBV27 to TRBJ2-7, with 8 bases fitting TRBD1. The CDR3 has 15 amino acids. The V gene end was trimmed by 4 bases and the J gene end by 3 bases; junction bases not matched to a gene: 8. CDR1 is MNHEY, CDR2 SMNVEV, per germline (reference sequence). In nucleotides, the CDR3 is TGTGCCAGCAGTTCACCCCGGACAGGGAACTACGAGCAGTACTTC. This sequence encodes CASSSPRTGNYEQYF.

The DNA of the CDR3 is TGTGCCAGCAGCCTCGGACTAGCCGTCGACGAGCAGTACTTC. This encodes CASSLGLAVDEQYF. This chain links TRBV7-9 with TRBJ2-7; 8 nucleotides align to TRBD2. The CDR3 sequence is 14 residues long. Trimming at V came to 5 bases and at J to 5 bases, leaving 8 bases not matched to a gene. Per germline, CDR1 SEHNR and CDR2 FQNEAQ (reference sequence).

The CDR3 coding sequence is TGCGCCAGCAGCTGGGGGGACAGGGAGTGGGAGCAGTACTTC. Translated: CASSWGDREWEQYF. This chain links TRBV5-1 with TRBJ2-7; 9 positions agree with TRBD1. This CDR3 is built from 14 residues. The ends lost 3 bases at V and 7 bases at J; junction bases unmatched: 8. Germline V lookup: CDR1 SGHRS, CDR2 YFSETQ.

The chain joins TRBV18 to TRBJ1-4; 8 bases fit TRBD1. The CDR3 covers 15 residues. Germline assignment: CDR1 KGHSH and CDR2 LQKENI. After removal of 6 bases from V and 8 bases from J, the junction contained 11 bases not matched to a gene. This CDR3 reads CASSSRQGTTEKLFF. Written as DNA, the CDR3 is TGTGCCAGCTCGTCGCGACAGGGGACGACCGAAAAACTGTTTTTT.

This chain uses TRBV7-9 with TRBJ2-3; tentative D call: TRBD2 (7 bases). Trimming pared 5 bases from V and 1 base from J, leaving 16 bases between. This CDR3 is 16 amino acids long. Looked up from germline, CDR1 is SEHNR and CDR2 is FQNEAQ (reference sequence). The CDR3 loop is CASSPTQGGGTDTQYF. The CDR3 DNA follows: TGTGCCAGCAGCCCAACACAGGGAGGGGGCACAGATACGCAGTATTTT.

This chain joins TRBV7-6 and TRBJ2-2; D is unclear. The germline V and J ends were trimmed by 5 bases and 2 bases, with 27 bases remaining between them. The germline CDR1 and CDR2 sequences are SGHVS and FNYEAQ. CDR3 length: 20 amino acids. CDR3 nucleotides: TGTGCCAGCAGCCCTAATTCCCCTACAACACCTCCGGATAACACCGGGGAGCTGTTTTTT. Protein product: CASSPNSPTTPPDNTGELFF.